This entry lists 26 T cell receptor beta chains sequenced from one sample in a study of T cell repertoires in cytomegalovirus infection. A single record per CDR3 protein comes from TCRdb applying MiXCR to the reads. This repertoire shows 210,000 or so distinct CDR3 sequences, approximately 7% found once; its top ten account for around 6.5%. Sequences were obtained from PBMCs. Receptor source: a human donor in good health (CMV status not recorded). Some clones in this sample may be carry-over from other donors' samples.

This clonotype was seen only a few times. V usage is TRBV25-1 and J usage is TRBJ2-7, with 9 bases that match TRBD1. The CDR3 covers 13 residues. Germline-derived CDR1 and CDR2 are MGHDK and SYGVNS. The ends lost 6 bases at V and 5 bases at J; junction bases unmatched: 5. The CDR3 sequence is CASSGTGLNEQYF. The DNA for the CDR3 is TGTGCCAGCAGCGGGACAGGGTTGAACGAGCAGTACTTC.

This clonotype was seen ten or more times. The CDR3 is CSAGQGWIQYF. Here the CDR3 DNA reads TGCAGTGCGGGACAGGGTTGGATCCAGTACTTC. The chain recombines TRBV20-1 with TRBJ2-5; 9 bases agree with TRBD1. The length of the CDR3 is 11 residues. Germline V gives CDR1 DFQATT, CDR2 SNEGSKA (reference sequence). V shed 6 bases, J shed 10 bases, and the junction held 6 bases outside the gene matches.

This clonotype was detected many times. This chain uses TRBV7-2 with TRBJ2-7, with a weak D call TRBD2 (6 bases). The CDR3 covers 16 residues. Deletions cut 1 base from V and 1 base from J, with 14 bases between. CDR1 is SGHTA, CDR2 FQGNSA, per germline. For the CDR3, the DNA is TGTGCCAGCAGCTTAGTAGCGGTCCCAGGGTCCTACGAGCAGTACTTC. Protein sequence: CASSLVAVPGSYEQYF.

This clonotype came up many times. The chain joins TRBV29-1 to TRBJ1-1; D gene uncertain. Trimming shortened V by 8 bases and J by 2 bases, and 15 bases separated the two germline ends. This CDR3 comprises 13 residues. Per the germline V gene, CDR1 is SQVTM and CDR2 is ANQGSEA. The CDR3 DNA sequence: TGCAGCCCACAGCTCGGGCCCAACACTGAAGCTTTCTTT. As protein: CSPQLGPNTEAFF.

This clonotype has at least ten counts. V is TRBV7-9 and J is TRBJ1-1; D perhaps matches TRBD1 (6 bases). Germline lookup yields CDR1 SEHNR and CDR2 FQNEAQ (reference sequence). The V end lost 5 bases, the J end lost 4 bases, and 11 bases lay between the germline ends. The length of the CDR3 is 13 residues. CDR3 residues: CASSRGGATEAFF. The CDR3 bases are TGTGCCAGCAGCCGAGGGGGAGCCACTGAAGCTTTCTTT.

This clonotype has ten or more counts. V gene TRBV5-1 combines with J gene TRBJ1-1; no reliable D call. V dropped 0 bases and J dropped 4 bases, with 10 bases sitting between them. Per germline, CDR1 SGHRS and CDR2 YFSETQ. This CDR3 region has 14 residues. CDR3 DNA sequence: TGCGCCAGCAGCTTGGTGACGGACGGCACTGAAGCTTTCTTT. Encoded protein: CASSLVTDGTEAFF.

In its sample, this clonotype was seen a few times. The DNA for the CDR3 is TGCGCCAGCAGCCTAAACACGGACTCCTCTGGAAACACCATATATTTT. Translation: CASSLNTDSSGNTIYF. The chain joins TRBV5-1 to TRBJ1-3; no reliable D call. V lost 4 bases and J lost 0, with 14 bases in between. Per the germline V gene, CDR1 is SGHRS and CDR2 is YFSETQ. This CDR3 is 16 amino acids long.

This clonotype was detected a few times. CDR3: CASSRRAQAGEKLFF. CDR3 nucleotides: TGTGCCAGCAGCCGAAGGGCACAGGCTGGGGAAAAACTGTTTTTT. J is TRBJ1-4 and V is TRBV3-1; a possible D gene is TRBD1 (5 bases). Germline loops: CDR1 LGHDT, CDR2 YNNKEL (reference sequence). The CDR3 loop spans 15 amino acids. Trimming removed 4 bases at V and 8 bases at J, with 17 bases between.

This clonotype appeared many times. This may come from a read error, since a much larger clone is one base off. The chain employs TRBV7-8 and TRBJ1-2; 11 nucleotides align to TRBD1. This CDR3 region has 15 residues. V lost 5 bases, J lost 3 bases, and 5 bases stayed unmatched. Germline values: CDR1 SGHVS, CDR2 FQNEAQ. The CDR3 DNA reads TGTGCCAGCAGCCCCTGGGACAGGGGGGACTATGGCTACACCTTC. This codes for CASSPWDRGDYGYTF.

The CDR3 nucleotides read TGTGCCAGCAGTGCCCCGAACGGGCAAGAGCAGTTCTTC. Translation gives CASSAPNGQEQFF. The V and J genes are TRBV25-1 and TRBJ2-1; D is undetermined. Trimming pared 4 bases from V and 10 bases from J, leaving 14 bases between. The germline gives CDR1 MGHDK, CDR2 SYGVNS. The CDR3 consists of 13 residues.

This clonotype was observed at least ten times. This chain links TRBV7-2 with TRBJ2-1, with 15 bases lining up with TRBD2. With 5 bases clipped from V and 5 bases from J, the junction kept 10 bases outside the gene matches. The CDR3 contains 18 residues. Germline assignment: CDR1 SGHTA and CDR2 FQGNSA. Here the CDR3 DNA reads TGTGCCAGCAGCCACATTAGGACTAGCGGGGGGGCGGACAATGAGCAGTTCTTC. Translating it yields CASSHIRTSGGADNEQFF.

Many counts were recorded for this clonotype. The chain recombines TRBV12-5 with TRBJ2-1; TRBD2 matches 8 bases. The length of the CDR3 is 18 residues. Losses at the gene ends were 4 bases for V and 4 bases for J; bases not matched to a gene: 15. Germline lookup yields CDR1 LGHNT and CDR2 FRNRAP. CDR3 DNA: TGTGCTAGTGGTTCCCCCCCCGGGGTTAGCGGGGTGTACAATGAGCAGTTCTTC. Translation: CASGSPPGVSGVYNEQFF. The whole variable domain, remainder taken from reference TRBV12-5 and TRBJ2-1, is DARVTQTPRHKVTEMGQEVTMRCQPILGHNTVFWYRQTMMQGLELLAYFRNRAPLDDSGMPKDRFSAEMPDATLATLKIQPSEPRDSAVYFCASGSPPGVSGVYNEQFFGPGTRLTVL.

This clonotype was seen a handful of times. The V gene is TRBV20-1, the J gene TRBJ1-1; TRBD1 might be the D (6 bases). Germline V gives CDR1 DFQATT, CDR2 SNEGSKA (reference sequence). The CDR3 contains 14 residues. The V end was cut by 6 bases, the J end by 4 bases, with 18 bases between. The CDR3 protein is CSAPEGGLVTEAFF. In DNA form, the CDR3 reads TGCAGTGCCCCGGAGGGGGGGCTCGTCACTGAAGCTTTCTTT.

This clonotype has at least ten counts. The J gene is TRBJ2-5, the V gene TRBV4-1; D uncertain. Germline lookup yields CDR1 MGHRA and CDR2 YSYEKL. V lost 1 base and J 2 bases, leaving 5 bases between the germline ends. CDR3 length: 13 amino acids. CDR3 amino acids: CASSQGGQETQYF. DNA of the CDR3: TGCGCCAGCAGCCAAGGGGGACAAGAGACCCAGTACTTC.

This clonotype was recorded at least ten times. This rearrangement joins TRBV7-2 to TRBJ1-5; D call uncertain. Germline assignment: CDR1 SGHTA and CDR2 FQGNSA. The CDR3 consists of 14 residues. V lost 1 base and J 6 bases, leaving 10 bases between the germline ends. CDR3 DNA sequence: TGTGCCAGCAGCTTAGAGGGTTTCGGTCAGCCCCAGCATTTT. It is translated as CASSLEGFGQPQHF.

This clonotype was detected ten times or more. V and J are TRBV11-2 and TRBJ1-1; maybe TRBD1 (6 bases). The CDR3 has 13 amino acids. Trimming left V 5 bases short and J 4 bases short, with 11 bases between. The germline V gene encodes CDR1 SGHAT and CDR2 FQNNGV. This CDR3 is CASSIQGITEAFF. DNA for the CDR3: TGTGCCAGCAGCATACAGGGCATCACTGAAGCTTTCTTT.

The V call is TRBV20-1, the J call TRBJ2-3; a weak D match, TRBD2 (6 bases). This CDR3 has 15 amino acids. V lost 0 bases and J 0 bases, leaving 10 bases between the germline ends. CDR1 DFQATT and CDR2 SNEGSKA come from the germline V gene (reference sequence). DNA of the CDR3: TGCAGTGCTAGAGATCATCGGGGGAGCACAGATACGCAGTATTTT. Its protein is CSARDHRGSTDTQYF.

In its sample, this clonotype was seen many times. The chain uses TRBV12-3 or TRBV12-4 and TRBJ2-4; D is uncertain. There are 16 residues in the CDR3. Trimming shortened V by 5 bases and J by 0 bases, and 14 bases separated the two germline ends. The CDR3 DNA follows: TGTGCCAGCAGTACCCCACGGATTCTAGCCAAAAACATTCAGTACTTC. It encodes CASSTPRILAKNIQYF.

The chain couples TRBV19 to TRBJ2-1, with 7 bases fitting TRBD1. The CDR3 contains 15 residues. V gave up 6 bases and J gave up 1 base; unmatched junction bases: 6. Germline values: CDR1 LNHDA, CDR2 SQIVND (reference sequence). This CDR3 is CASRGTVISYNEQFF. CDR3 bases: TGTGCCAGTAGGGGGACAGTTATATCCTACAATGAGCAGTTCTTC.

This clonotype was seen at least ten times. The genes are TRBV6-2 or TRBV6-3 and TRBJ2-1; 7 nucleotides align to TRBD2. Trimming removed 6 bases from V and 8 bases from J; junction bases left unmatched: 16. Germline V lookup: CDR1 MNHEY, CDR2 SVGEGT. The CDR3 runs to 16 residues. In DNA form, the CDR3 reads TGTGCCAGCAGGGGAGGGCCGGGTTCTCTGAGGTATGAGCAGTTCTTC. Its protein product is CASRGGPGSLRYEQFF.

This clonotype has at least ten counts. The rearrangement uses TRBV29-1 and TRBJ1-1, with no clear D. The CDR3 runs 13 residues. CDR1 and CDR2 from the germline V gene are SQVTM and ANQGSEA. Trimming removed 3 bases from V and 2 bases from J, with 10 bases in between. As DNA, the CDR3 is TGCAGCGTTGATCCCAGCCGCAACACTGAAGCTTTCTTT. Amino acids: CSVDPSRNTEAFF.

This clonotype has a handful of counts. The rearrangement joins TRBV23-1 to TRBJ2-5, with D perhaps TRBD1 (5 bases). TRBV23-1 belongs to the ORF category, with a function that is uncertain. Trimming took 11 bases from V and 3 from J, leaving 10 bases between them. The length of the CDR3 is 11 residues. The CDR3: CAVGAKETQYF. CDR3 DNA: TGCGCCGTTGGGGCAAAAGAGACCCAGTACTTC.

At least ten counts were recorded for this clonotype. The V gene is TRBV7-2, the J gene TRBJ2-3; possible D gene TRBD2, 5 bases. This CDR3 contains 14 residues. The germline V gene has CDR1 SGHTA and CDR2 FQGNSA. V was trimmed by 1 base and J by 8 bases, leaving 13 bases between them. Here the CDR3 DNA reads TGTGCCAGCAGCTTAGGAGGGAAGCATCCTACGCAGTATTTT. Amino acids: CASSLGGKHPTQYF.

This clonotype was counted at least ten times. CDR3 nucleotide sequence: TGCAGTGCTACGGCCCGGGCCCCCTACGAGCAGTACTTC. The encoded protein is CSATARAPYEQYF. The chain employs TRBV20-1 and TRBJ2-7; D is undetermined. Germline V lookup: CDR1 DFQATT, CDR2 SNEGSKA (reference sequence). The CDR3 totals 13 residues. The V and J ends lost 4 bases and 2 bases respectively, with 12 bases between them.

Remarks on this clonotype: A much larger clonotype is one base distant, so this may be a read error. The chain has TRBV29-1 and TRBJ1-1, with D possibly TRBD1 on 5 matching bases. The germline V gene has CDR1 SQVTM and CDR2 ANQGSEA. The CDR3 spans 12 residues. V lost 6 bases to trimming and J lost 6 bases, with 14 bases between them. This CDR3 is CSVLRGDAEAFF. The CDR3 nucleotides read TGCAGCGTCCTTCGGGGGGACGCTGAAGCTTTCTTT.

In this sample, this clonotype turned up many times. V usage is TRBV6-5 and J usage is TRBJ2-7; a possible D gene is TRBD2 (6 bases). V lost 2 bases, J lost 3 bases, and 14 bases lay in between. The CDR3 runs 15 residues. Germline V CDR1 and CDR2: MNHEY, SVGAGI. The CDR3 bases are TGTGCCAGCAGTTACCTCCCTTCGGGGGACTACGAGCAGTACTTC. This codes for CASSYLPSGDYEQYF.